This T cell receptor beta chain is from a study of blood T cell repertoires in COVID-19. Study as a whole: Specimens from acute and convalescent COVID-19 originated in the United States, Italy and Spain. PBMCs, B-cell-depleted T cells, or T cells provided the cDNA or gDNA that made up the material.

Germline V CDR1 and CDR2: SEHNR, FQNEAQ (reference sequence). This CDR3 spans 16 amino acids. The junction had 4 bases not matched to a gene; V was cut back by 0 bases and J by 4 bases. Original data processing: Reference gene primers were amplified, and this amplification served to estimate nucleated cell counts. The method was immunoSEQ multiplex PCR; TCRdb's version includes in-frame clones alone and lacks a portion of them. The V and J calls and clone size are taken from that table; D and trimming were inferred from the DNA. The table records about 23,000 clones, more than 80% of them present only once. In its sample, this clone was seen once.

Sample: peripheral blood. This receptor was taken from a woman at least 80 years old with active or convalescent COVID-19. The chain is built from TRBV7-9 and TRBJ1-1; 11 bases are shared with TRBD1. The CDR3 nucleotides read TGTGCCAGCAGCTTAGCGTTAGGGACAGGGGGCACTGAAGCTTTCTTT. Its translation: CASSLALGTGGTEAFF.